What follows is one T cell receptor (beta chain) and its context. The antigen is not known. One end of the junction does not line up with germline, which may come from a read error. Original processing methods: The study built a papillary thyroid cancer distant-metastasis classifier from CDR3 differences across clinicopathological groups. With MiXCR, TCRdb reprocessed the PCR reads. The V and J calls shown here were made by TCRdb, not taken from the authors' results. Seen here are 30,000 or so clones, 20% to 25% observed once, and the top ten hold roughly 2.2%. All patients were untreated before thyroid surgery. The sample is drawn from a study of metastatic and nonmetastatic thyroid tumors. Study information: For malignant and benign thyroid patients, tumor or nodule tissue and blood were the sources whose repertoires were compared. Findings and caveats of the study: Patients with malignant thyroid tumors reportedly had significantly higher TCR beta diversity than those with benign nodules, in blood and tumor.

The CDR3 contains 19 residues. CDR1 is MNHEY, CDR2 SVGEGT, per germline. The specimen was blood. This clonotype originated in a female donor with papillary thyroid cancer or a benign thyroid nodule (not recorded which). Some clones in this sample may be carry-over from other donors' samples. This rearrangement joins TRBV6-2 or TRBV6-3 to TRBJ2-3, with 7 bases identical to TRBD2. The CDR3, as DNA: TGTGCCAGCAGTTACTGGTCCCGTGACTATCGGGAGGCCCCAGATACTCAGTATTTT. Amino acid sequence: CASSYWSRDYREAPDTQYF.